This is a list of T cell receptor beta chains from one sample in a study of T cells in Graves' hyperthyroidism and ophthalmopathy. MiXCR was run by TCRdb on the multiplex PCR reads, yielding one entry per CDR3 protein. The table lists 550,000 to 600,000 distinct CDR3 sequences, about 43% of them singletons, with 19% in the top ten. Sequenced: peripheral blood or thyroid tissue (not recorded which). These receptors were obtained from an adult woman with Graves' disease, either hyperthyroidism or ophthalmopathy (not recorded which). Each CDR3 is given with its conserved first and last residue. D genes are given only for firm matches. The listing skips clone size in some rows; elsewhere it reads once, few, many or a size class.

j_call: TRBJ1-3; clone_size: NA; d_call: NA; v_call: TRBV7-8; cdr3_nt: TGTGCCAGCAGCCGGACAGCCTCCAGCTCTGGAAACACCATATATTTT; cdr3_aa: CASSRTASSSGNTIYF
j_call: TRBJ2-2; clone_size: many; d_call: TRBD2; v_call: TRBV10-3; cdr3_nt: TGTGCCATCAGACTTACTAGCGGGTCGAACACCGGGGAGCTGTTTTTT; cdr3_aa: CAIRLTSGSNTGELFF
j_call: TRBJ1-5; clone_size: NA; d_call: NA; v_call: TRBV2; cdr3_nt: TGTGCCAGCAGTGCGGGGGGCGCGGGCAATCAGCCCCAGCATTTT; cdr3_aa: CASSAGGAGNQPQHF
j_call: TRBJ2-7; clone_size: NA; d_call: TRBD2; v_call: TRBV3-1; cdr3_nt: TGTGCCAGCAGCCAAGAAAGACCAGTCACTAGCGGGAGCTACGAGCAGTACTTC; cdr3_aa: CASSQERPVTSGSYEQYF
j_call: TRBJ2-7; clone_size: many; d_call: NA; v_call: TRBV10-2; cdr3_nt: TGCGCCAGCAGTGAAAGAGGCTCCATATCCTCCTACGAGCAGTACTTC; cdr3_aa: CASSERGSISSYEQYF
j_call: TRBJ1-4; clone_size: NA; d_call: NA; v_call: TRBV7-2; cdr3_nt: TGTGCCAGCAGCTTGCCAGGATTTGAAAAACTGTTTTTT; cdr3_aa: CASSLPGFEKLFF
j_call: TRBJ1-2; clone_size: NA; d_call: TRBD1; v_call: TRBV5-1; cdr3_nt: TGCGCCAGCAGCTTGTACACAGGGGGCGTCTATGGCTACACCTTC; cdr3_aa: CASSLYTGGVYGYTF
j_call: TRBJ1-5; clone_size: NA; d_call: TRBD1; v_call: TRBV25-1; cdr3_nt: TGTGCCAGCAGTGAAGGACAGGAAGATCAGCCCCAGCATTTT; cdr3_aa: CASSEGQEDQPQHF
j_call: TRBJ1-5; clone_size: NA; d_call: TRBD1; v_call: TRBV20-1; cdr3_nt: TGCAGTGCTAGGGCCGGGACAGGGGGCTTGGGCAATCAGCCCCAGCATTTT; cdr3_aa: CSARAGTGGLGNQPQHF
j_call: TRBJ1-1; clone_size: many; d_call: NA; v_call: TRBV6-5; cdr3_nt: TGTGCCAGCAGCCAGACAGGGAACACTGAAGCTTTCTTT; cdr3_aa: CASSQTGNTEAFF
j_call: TRBJ2-7; clone_size: NA; d_call: NA; v_call: TRBV11-2; cdr3_nt: TGTGCCAGCAGCTCGCCCGTACTTCCGAGCGAGCAGTACTTC; cdr3_aa: CASSSPVLPSEQYF
j_call: TRBJ2-7; clone_size: NA; d_call: NA; v_call: TRBV6-6; cdr3_nt: TGTGCCAGCAGTTACGGTTTGCGGGGCTCCTACAATGAGCAGTACTTC; cdr3_aa: CASSYGLRGSYNEQYF
j_call: TRBJ2-2; clone_size: many; d_call: NA; v_call: TRBV7-9; cdr3_nt: TGTGCCAGCAGCCCCCACGGGGAGCTGTTTTTT; cdr3_aa: CASSPHGELFF
j_call: TRBJ1-2; clone_size: few; d_call: TRBD1; v_call: TRBV6-1; cdr3_nt: TGTGCCAGCAGTGAATCGTTACCGGGACAGCTGCTTTCGGAGGAACATGGCTACACCTTC; cdr3_aa: CASSESLPGQLLSEEHGYTF
j_call: TRBJ2-7; clone_size: NA; d_call: TRBD2; v_call: TRBV19; cdr3_nt: TGTGCCAGCACCGGGGTCCCGGGACTACCGTCCTACGAGCAGTACTTC; cdr3_aa: CASTGVPGLPSYEQYF
j_call: TRBJ2-7; clone_size: NA; d_call: TRBD1; v_call: TRBV2; cdr3_nt: TGTGCCAGCAGTGAACGAGACAGGGCTGCTGGGGAGCAGTACTTC; cdr3_aa: CASSERDRAAGEQYF
j_call: TRBJ2-5; clone_size: NA; d_call: NA; v_call: TRBV28; cdr3_nt: TGTGCCAGCAGTCAAGAACGGGGTTGGCAAGAGACCCAGTACTTC; cdr3_aa: CASSQERGWQETQYF
j_call: TRBJ1-2; clone_size: NA; d_call: NA; v_call: TRBV7-9; cdr3_nt: TGTGCCAGCAGCTCGCCTGCCGGGACCGGCTATGGCTACACCTTC; cdr3_aa: CASSSPAGTGYGYTF
j_call: TRBJ2-2; clone_size: NA; d_call: NA; v_call: TRBV10-3; cdr3_nt: TGTGCCATCAGTGGAGACGGGACTCACCCCGGGGAGCTGTTTTTT; cdr3_aa: CAISGDGTHPGELFF
j_call: TRBJ2-7; clone_size: NA; d_call: TRBD2; v_call: TRBV2; cdr3_nt: TGTGCCAGCAGTGAGCCTAGCGGGAGTTATTACGAGCAGTACTTC; cdr3_aa: CASSEPSGSYYEQYF
j_call: TRBJ2-5; clone_size: NA; d_call: NA; v_call: TRBV11-3; cdr3_nt: TGTGCCAGCGGGGGTCAGTACTTC; cdr3_aa: CASGGQYF
j_call: TRBJ1-3; clone_size: many; d_call: NA; v_call: TRBV20-1; cdr3_nt: TGCAGTGCTAGGGCTATCGCACAGAGCTCTGGAAACACCATATATTTT; cdr3_aa: CSARAIAQSSGNTIYF
j_call: TRBJ2-7; clone_size: NA; d_call: NA; v_call: TRBV30; cdr3_nt: TGTGCCTGGAGTGCAGGGACTGAACTGGGTGAGCAGTACTTC; cdr3_aa: CAWSAGTELGEQYF
j_call: TRBJ1-1; clone_size: many; d_call: NA; v_call: TRBV7-3; cdr3_nt: TGTGCCAGCAGCCGTGGGGGTAGGGCCGCTGAAGCTTTCTTT; cdr3_aa: CASSRGGRAAEAFF
j_call: TRBJ2-7; clone_size: NA; d_call: NA; v_call: TRBV2; cdr3_nt: TGTGCCAGCAGCGACTTGGGATTTCATGGCTACGAGCAGTACTTC; cdr3_aa: CASSDLGFHGYEQYF
j_call: TRBJ1-2; clone_size: NA; d_call: NA; v_call: TRBV29-1; cdr3_nt: TGCAGCGGGTCCGACAGGAATAACTATGGCTACACCTTC; cdr3_aa: CSGSDRNNYGYTF
j_call: TRBJ1-2; clone_size: once; d_call: NA; v_call: TRBV29-1; cdr3_nt: TGCAGCGCGCCCCGGGCCGGTGACTATGGCTACACCTTC; cdr3_aa: CSAPRAGDYGYTF
j_call: TRBJ2-2; clone_size: NA; d_call: NA; v_call: TRBV19; cdr3_nt: TGTGCCAGTAGTAGGGCGGCAATGAACACCGGGGAGCTGTTTTTT; cdr3_aa: CASSRAAMNTGELFF
j_call: TRBJ1-1; clone_size: NA; d_call: NA; v_call: TRBV15; cdr3_nt: TGTGCCACCAGCAGCACGACTGGGGCAATCAACACTGAAGCTTTCTTT; cdr3_aa: CATSSTTGAINTEAFF
j_call: TRBJ1-5; clone_size: many; d_call: TRBD1; v_call: TRBV4-2; cdr3_nt: TGTGCCAGCAGCCAAGGGACAGGCAAGAATCAGCCCCAGCATTTT; cdr3_aa: CASSQGTGKNQPQHF
j_call: TRBJ1-1; clone_size: NA; d_call: NA; v_call: TRBV10-3; cdr3_nt: TGTGCCATCAGGACGGGGCCAAACACTGAAGCTTTCTTT; cdr3_aa: CAIRTGPNTEAFF
j_call: TRBJ2-7; clone_size: many; d_call: NA; v_call: TRBV7-2; cdr3_nt: TGTGCCAGCAGCTTAGCGGCAGGGGCTAACGAGCAGTACTTC; cdr3_aa: CASSLAAGANEQYF
j_call: TRBJ1-2; clone_size: NA; d_call: NA; v_call: TRBV10-2; cdr3_nt: TGTGCCAGCAGTTACTCAGGGACAAGCTATGGCTACACCTTC; cdr3_aa: CASSYSGTSYGYTF
j_call: TRBJ1-5; clone_size: few; d_call: TRBD1; v_call: TRBV28; cdr3_nt: TGTGCCAGCAGGAGACAGGGAAATAGCAATCAGCCCCAGCATTTT; cdr3_aa: CASRRQGNSNQPQHF
j_call: TRBJ2-7; clone_size: medium-sized; d_call: NA; v_call: TRBV7-9; cdr3_nt: TGTGCCAGCAGTTCAACCTACGAGCAGTACTTC; cdr3_aa: CASSSTYEQYF